These 8 T cell receptor beta chains were all obtained from the same sample, sequenced in a study of cytomegalovirus exposure and HLA in healthy donors. TCRdb keeps only in-frame clones here, not all; method: immunoSEQ multiplex PCR. The sample lists roughly 56,000 clones, more than 85% occurring once. Sequencing was carried out using PBMCs. Source of these receptors: a woman aged 25-40 years in good health and CMV-seronegative.

This clone was observed once. The genes are TRBV9 and TRBJ2-5, with 8 bases that match TRBD1. The CDR3 covers 16 residues. The germline V gene has CDR1 SGDLS and CDR2 YYNGEE. J gave up 1 base and V 0 bases, and 5 bases lay outside the gene matches. The CDR3: CASSVATGGSQETQYF. The DNA of the CDR3 is TGTGCCAGCAGCGTAGCTACAGGGGGATCCCAAGAGACCCAGTACTTC.

The J gene is TRBJ1-4, the V gene TRBV2, with no clear D. Germline-derived CDR1 and CDR2 are SNHLY and FYNNEI. The ends were cut back, 4 bases at V and 0 bases at J, with 6 bases in the middle. CDR3 length: 14 residues. CDR3 in DNA: TGTGCCAGCAGTGTCGTTGCAACTAATGAAAAACTGTTTTTT. This codes for CASSVVATNEKLFF.

V gene TRBV5-8 combines with J gene TRBJ2-2; D might be TRBD1 (5 bases). CDR3 size: 15 residues. Germline V gene data show CDR1 as SGHTS and CDR2 as YDEGEE. The germline V and J ends were trimmed by 7 bases and 5 bases, with 18 bases remaining between them. The CDR3 sequence: CASGHRGERTGELFF. In DNA form, the CDR3 reads TGTGCCAGCGGACACCGTGGAGAGAGGACCGGGGAGCTGTTTTTT.

The V and J genes are TRBV5-5 and TRBJ2-7; 9 nucleotides match TRBD2. The trim removed 0 bases at V and 3 bases at J, leaving 13 bases unmatched. The CDR3 contains 18 residues. CDR1 is SGHKS and CDR2 is YYEKEE in the germline V gene (reference sequence). DNA for the CDR3: TGTGCCAGCAGCTTGGTGGCTAGCGGGAACGTCTTATTCTACGAGCAGTACTTC. This encodes CASSLVASGNVLFYEQYF.

The V and J genes are TRBV5-4 and TRBJ1-1; possible D gene TRBD1, 5 bases. The CDR3 runs 14 residues. Germline CDR1 reads SGHNT; CDR2 reads YYREEE (reference sequence). Trimming removed 2 bases at V and 1 base at J, with 9 bases between. The CDR3 nucleotides read TGTGCCAGCAGCTTTTCTACAGGGAACACTGAAGCTTTCTTT. This sequence encodes CASSFSTGNTEAFF.

This clone was counted once. The chain employs TRBV9 and TRBJ2-5, with 7 bases aligning to TRBD2. The CDR3 is made up of 15 amino acids. The germline V gene encodes CDR1 SGDLS and CDR2 YYNGEE. With V trimmed by 0 bases and J by 5 bases, 7 bases remained unmatched. In DNA form, the CDR3 reads TGTGCCAGCAGCGTAGCGAGCGGGGCGTGGGAGACCCAGTACTTC. This sequence encodes CASSVASGAWETQYF.

The genes are TRBV18 and TRBJ2-1, with 11 bases fitting TRBD2. Trimming cost V 8 bases and J 3 bases; bases outside gene matches: 3. Looked up from germline, CDR1 is KGHSH and CDR2 is LQKENI. CDR3 length: 14 amino acids. CDR3 coding DNA: TGTGCCAGCACGGGACTAGCGGACTACAATGAGCAGTTCTTC. Protein sequence: CASTGLADYNEQFF.

Details on this clone: The same CDR3 can be traced to other DNA sequences in this sample. Here the CDR3 reads CASSVGTSGRGEQFF. The CDR3 nucleotides are TGTGCCAGCAGCGTAGGGACTAGCGGGAGAGGGGAGCAGTTCTTC. J is TRBJ2-1 and V is TRBV9; TRBD2 matches at 13 bases. The V and J ends lost 0 bases and 10 bases, in that order; junction bases with no gene match: 4. The CDR3 has 15 residues. Germline assignment: CDR1 SGDLS and CDR2 YYNGEE. Variable domain in full (rest from reference TRBV9 and TRBJ2-1): DSGVTQTPKHLITATGQRVTLRCSPRSGDLSVYWYQQSLDQGLQFLIQYYNGEERAKGNILERFSAQQFPDLHSELNLSSLELGDSALYFCASSVGTSGRGEQFFGPGTRLTVL.